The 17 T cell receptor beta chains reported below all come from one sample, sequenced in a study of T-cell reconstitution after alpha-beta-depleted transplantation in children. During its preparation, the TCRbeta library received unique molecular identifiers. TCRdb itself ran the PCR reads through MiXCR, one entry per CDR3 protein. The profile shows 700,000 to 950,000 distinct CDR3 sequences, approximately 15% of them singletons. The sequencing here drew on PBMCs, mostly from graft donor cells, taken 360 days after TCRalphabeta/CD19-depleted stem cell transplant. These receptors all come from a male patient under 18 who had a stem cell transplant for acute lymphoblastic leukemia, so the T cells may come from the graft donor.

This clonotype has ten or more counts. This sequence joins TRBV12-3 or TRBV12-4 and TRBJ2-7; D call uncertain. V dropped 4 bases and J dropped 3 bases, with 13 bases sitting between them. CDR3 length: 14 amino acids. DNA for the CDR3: TGTGCCAGCAGTTACCCGACGGATGACTACGAGCAGTACTTC. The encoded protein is CASSYPTDDYEQYF.

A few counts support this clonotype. The CDR3 is CASSYDTPTYEQYF. The DNA of the CDR3 is TGCGCCAGCAGCTATGACACCCCTACCTACGAGCAGTACTTC. The chain uses TRBV5-1 and TRBJ2-7; D is unclear. The germline V gene encodes CDR1 SGHRS and CDR2 YFSETQ. The V end lost 3 bases, the J end lost 2 bases, and 12 bases lay between the germline ends. CDR3 length: 14 residues.

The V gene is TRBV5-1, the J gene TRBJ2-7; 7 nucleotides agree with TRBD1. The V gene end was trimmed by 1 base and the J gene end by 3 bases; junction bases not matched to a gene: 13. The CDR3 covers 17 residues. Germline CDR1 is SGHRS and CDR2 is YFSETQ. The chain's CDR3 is CASSLSLVKGASYEQYF. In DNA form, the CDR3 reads TGCGCCAGCAGCTTGAGTTTGGTGAAGGGGGCCAGCTACGAGCAGTACTTC.

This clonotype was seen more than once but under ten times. CDR3 coding DNA: TGTGCCACCCTGCGGGACAGGGACTCACCCCTCCACTTT. Protein sequence: CATLRDRDSPLHF. The chain couples TRBV2 to TRBJ1-6; 9 bases map to TRBD1. Per germline, CDR1 SNHLY and CDR2 FYNNEI. The CDR3 extends over 13 amino acids. V shed 10 bases and J 10 bases; nucleotides not matched to a gene: 8.

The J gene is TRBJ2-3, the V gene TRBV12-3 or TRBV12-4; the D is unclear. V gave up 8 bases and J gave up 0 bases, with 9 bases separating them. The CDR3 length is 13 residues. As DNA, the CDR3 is TGTGCCAGCGGCTCCTATAGCACAGATACGCAGTATTTT. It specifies CASGSYSTDTQYF.

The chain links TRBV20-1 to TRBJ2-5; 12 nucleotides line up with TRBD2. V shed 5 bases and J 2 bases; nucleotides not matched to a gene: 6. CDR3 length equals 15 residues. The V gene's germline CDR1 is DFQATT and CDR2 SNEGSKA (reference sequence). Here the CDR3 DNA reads TGCAGTGCTTCCGGACTAGCGGGGACACAAGAGACCCAGTACTTC. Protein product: CSASGLAGTQETQYF.

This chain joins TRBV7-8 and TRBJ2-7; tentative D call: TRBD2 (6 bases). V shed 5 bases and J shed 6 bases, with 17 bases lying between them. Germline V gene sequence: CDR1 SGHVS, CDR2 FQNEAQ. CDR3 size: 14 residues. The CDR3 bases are TGTGCCAGCAGCCCGGGGACTCAATATCGCGAGCAGTACTTC. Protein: CASSPGTQYREQYF.

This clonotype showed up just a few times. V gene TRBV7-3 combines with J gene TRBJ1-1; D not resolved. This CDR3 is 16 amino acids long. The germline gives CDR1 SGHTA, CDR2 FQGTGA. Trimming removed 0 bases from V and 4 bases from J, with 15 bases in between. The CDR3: CASSLTSRRASTEAFF. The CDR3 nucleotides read TGTGCCAGCAGCTTAACGTCCCGGAGGGCTAGCACTGAAGCTTTCTTT. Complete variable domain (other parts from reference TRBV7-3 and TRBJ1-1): GAGVSQTPSNKVTEKGKYVELRCDPISGHTALYWYRQSLGQGPEFLIYFQGTGAADDSGLPNDRFFAVRPEGSVSTLKIQRTERGDSAVYLCASSLTSRRASTEAFFGQGTRLTVV.

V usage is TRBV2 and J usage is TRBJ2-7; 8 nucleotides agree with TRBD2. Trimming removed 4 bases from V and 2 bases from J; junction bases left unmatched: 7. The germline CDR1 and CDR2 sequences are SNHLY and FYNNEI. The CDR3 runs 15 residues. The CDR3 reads CASSVSSGHTYEQYF. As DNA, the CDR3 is TGTGCCAGCAGTGTGTCTAGCGGGCATACCTACGAGCAGTACTTC.

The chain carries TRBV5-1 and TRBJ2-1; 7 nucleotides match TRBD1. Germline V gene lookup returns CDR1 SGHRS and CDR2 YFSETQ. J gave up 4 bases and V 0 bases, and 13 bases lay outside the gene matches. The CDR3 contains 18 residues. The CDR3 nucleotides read TGCGCCAGCAGCTTGGATGGGGACAGTCGATGGTTATACAATGAGCAGTTCTTC. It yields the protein CASSLDGDSRWLYNEQFF.

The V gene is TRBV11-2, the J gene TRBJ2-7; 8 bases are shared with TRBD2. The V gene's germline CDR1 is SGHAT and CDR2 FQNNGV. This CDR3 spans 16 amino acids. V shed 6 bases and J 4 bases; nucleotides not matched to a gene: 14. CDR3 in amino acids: CASSPFSGTTFYEQYF. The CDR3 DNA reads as TGTGCCAGCAGTCCCTTTAGCGGGACTACCTTTTACGAGCAGTACTTC.

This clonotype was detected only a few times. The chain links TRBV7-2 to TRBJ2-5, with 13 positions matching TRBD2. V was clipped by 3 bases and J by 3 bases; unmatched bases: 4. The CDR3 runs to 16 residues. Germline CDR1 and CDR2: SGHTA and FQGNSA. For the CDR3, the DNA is TGTGCCAGCAGCTTCGGACTAGCGGGAGTTGAAGAGACCCAGTACTTC. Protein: CASSFGLAGVEETQYF.

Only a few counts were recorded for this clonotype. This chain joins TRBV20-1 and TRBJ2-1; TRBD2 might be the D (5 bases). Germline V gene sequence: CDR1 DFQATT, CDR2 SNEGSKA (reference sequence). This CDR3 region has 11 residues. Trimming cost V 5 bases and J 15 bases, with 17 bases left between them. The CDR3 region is CSAGGSPWGFF. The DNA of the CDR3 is TGCAGTGCTGGAGGAAGCCCGTGGGGGTTCTTC.

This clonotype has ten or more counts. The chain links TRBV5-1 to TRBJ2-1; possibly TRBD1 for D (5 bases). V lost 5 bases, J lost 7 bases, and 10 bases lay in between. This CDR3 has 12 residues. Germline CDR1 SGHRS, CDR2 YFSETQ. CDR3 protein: CASSWAGNEQFF. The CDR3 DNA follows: TGCGCCAGCAGTTGGGCAGGGAATGAGCAGTTCTTC. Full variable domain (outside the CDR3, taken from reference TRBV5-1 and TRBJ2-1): KAGVTQTPRYLIKTRGQQVTLSCSPISGHRSVSWYQQTPGQGLQFLFEYFSETQRNKGNFPGRFSGRQFSNSRSEMNVSTLELGDSALYLCASSWAGNEQFFGPGTRLTVL.

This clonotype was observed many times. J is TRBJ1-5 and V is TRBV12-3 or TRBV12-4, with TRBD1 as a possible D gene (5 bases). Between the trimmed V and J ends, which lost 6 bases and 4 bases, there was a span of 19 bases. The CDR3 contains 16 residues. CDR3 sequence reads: CASSGPGRGGNQPQHF. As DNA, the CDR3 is TGTGCCAGCAGCGGTCCCGGGCGTGGGGGTAATCAGCCCCAGCATTTT.

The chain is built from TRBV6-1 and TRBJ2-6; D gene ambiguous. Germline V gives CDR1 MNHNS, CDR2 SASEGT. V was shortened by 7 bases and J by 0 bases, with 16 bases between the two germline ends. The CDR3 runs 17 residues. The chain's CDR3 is CASTALGPLSGANVLTF. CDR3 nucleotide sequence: TGTGCCAGCACCGCACTCGGCCCTCTCTCTGGGGCCAACGTCCTGACTTTC.

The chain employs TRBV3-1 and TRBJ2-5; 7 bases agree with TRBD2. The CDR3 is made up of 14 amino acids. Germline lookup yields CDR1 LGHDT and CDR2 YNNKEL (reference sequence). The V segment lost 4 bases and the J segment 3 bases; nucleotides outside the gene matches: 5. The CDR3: CASSLGLDEETQYF. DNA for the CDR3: TGTGCCAGCAGCCTCGGACTAGACGAAGAGACCCAGTACTTC.